This passage covers 20 T cell receptor beta chains from one sample sequenced in a study of T and B cells in COVID-19 patients. From blood, about 220-500 ng of genomic DNA served as TRB template. Multiplex PCR with BIOMED2 TRB-A/B primer pools amplified TRB rearrangements. MiXCR, run by TCRdb on the multiplex PCR reads, gives a single entry per CDR3 protein. Seen here are some 15,000 distinct CDR3 sequences, about 30% observed once, and the top ten hold 3.1%. Sequencing was performed on blood. The source of these receptors is a human donor who had recovered from COVID-19.

The V gene is TRBV20-1, the J gene TRBJ2-7, with D tentatively TRBD1 (5 bases). The germline V gene encodes CDR1 DFQATT and CDR2 SNEGSKA (reference sequence). The CDR3 loop spans 14 amino acids. Trimming took 0 bases from V and 3 from J, leaving 12 bases between them. DNA of the CDR3: TGCAGTGCTAGAGATCTCCGCAGGGTCTACGAGCAGTACTTC. It codes for CSARDLRRVYEQYF.

The V call is TRBV5-1, the J call TRBJ2-2, with D maybe TRBD2 (5 bases). The CDR3 is 16 amino acids. V was cut by 0 bases and J by 4 bases, with 13 bases left in between. In germline, CDR1 is SGHRS, CDR2 YFSETQ. The CDR3 coding sequence is TGCGCCAGCAGCTTGGGGCTAGCAGCATCCACCGGGGAGCTGTTTTTT. The encoded protein is CASSLGLAASTGELFF.

This clonotype has a handful of counts. The DNA for the CDR3 is TGTGCCAGCAGCTTAGCAGGACAGGGTTCCTACGAGCAGTACTTC. Protein sequence: CASSLAGQGSYEQYF. V is TRBV7-9 and J is TRBJ2-7; 8 nucleotides line up with TRBD1. J lost 1 base, V lost 0 bases, and 2 bases had no gene match. Germline loops: CDR1 SEHNR, CDR2 FQNEAQ (reference sequence). The CDR3 sequence is 15 residues long.

This clonotype is a singleton in its sample. The chain uses TRBV20-1 and TRBJ2-3; a weak D match, TRBD2 (6 bases). This CDR3 contains 15 residues. Deletions cut 3 bases from V and 2 bases from J, with 15 bases between. Germline V CDR1 and CDR2: DFQATT, SNEGSKA (reference sequence). The CDR3 reads CSARDPGGPTDTQYF. The CDR3 region has the DNA TGCAGTGCTAGGGACCCCGGGGGACCCACAGATACGCAGTATTTT.

This clonotype was counted a single time. The V and J genes are TRBV7-2 and TRBJ1-5, with D unclear. This CDR3 contains 14 residues. Germline V gives CDR1 SGHTA, CDR2 FQGNSA. V lost 3 bases, J lost 6 bases, and 12 bases lay in between. The CDR3 DNA reads TGTGCCAGCAGCTTTGATAAGGGCGGTCAGCCCCAGCATTTT. Encoded protein: CASSFDKGGQPQHF.

This chain connects TRBV6-1 to TRBJ2-3; D uncertain. The germline V gene encodes CDR1 MNHNS and CDR2 SASEGT. The CDR3 covers 13 residues. V lost 7 bases to trimming and J lost 4 bases, with 12 bases between them. As DNA, the CDR3 is TGTGCCAGCAAACGAACACTGGCAGATACGCAGTATTTT. Translation: CASKRTLADTQYF.

This clonotype was seen only a few times. The chain employs TRBV15 and TRBJ1-3; D ambiguous. The CDR3 loop spans 14 amino acids. CDR1 and CDR2 (germline): LNHNV, YYDKDF (reference sequence). Trimming pared 4 bases from V and 0 bases from J, leaving 7 bases between. The CDR3 DNA reads TGTGCCACCAGCATTGCGGGCTCTGGAAACACCATATATTTT. Protein sequence: CATSIAGSGNTIYF.

This clonotype was observed a handful of times. J is TRBJ1-2 and V is TRBV6-1; D gene ambiguous. The germline V gene has CDR1 MNHNS and CDR2 SASEGT. The CDR3 extends over 13 amino acids. V was clipped by 1 base and J by 0 bases, with 3 bases between them. The CDR3 bases are TGTGCCAGCAGTGAAGGGTCTAACTATGGCTACACCTTC. Its translation is CASSEGSNYGYTF.

This clonotype was recorded a few times. The chain joins TRBV6-5 to TRBJ1-1; the match to TRBD1 covers 8 bases. This CDR3 has 17 amino acids. J lost 1 base, V lost 5 bases, and 12 bases had no gene match. In germline, CDR1 is MNHEY, CDR2 SVGAGI. The CDR3 spells CASSGRSGTGENTEAFF. CDR3 in DNA: TGTGCCAGCAGTGGACGATCCGGGACAGGAGAGAACACTGAAGCTTTCTTT.

The chain has TRBV20-1 and TRBJ2-1, with D uncertain. Germline CDR1 reads DFQATT; CDR2 reads SNEGSKA (reference sequence). The CDR3 runs to 13 residues. V lost 3 bases, J lost 5 bases, and 11 bases lay in between. The CDR3 bases are TGCAGTGCTAGGAAGGGTCAAAACAATGAGCAGTTCTTC. This translates into CSARKGQNNEQFF.

V gene TRBV30 combines with J gene TRBJ1-1, with TRBD1 matching over 7 bases. V was clipped by 1 base and J by 2 bases; unmatched bases: 1. The germline CDR1 and CDR2 sequences are GTSNPN and SVGIG (reference sequence). This CDR3 region has 13 residues. The CDR3 bases are TGTGCCTGGAGTGGACAGGGTAACACTGAAGCTTTCTTT. It encodes CAWSGQGNTEAFF.

This clonotype was found a few times. The chain combines TRBV5-4 with TRBJ1-3, with no clear D. The V end was cut by 2 bases, the J end by 4 bases, with 10 bases between. The germline V gene encodes CDR1 SGHNT and CDR2 YYREEE (reference sequence). CDR3 length: 14 residues. The CDR3 protein is CASSLSGSGNTIYF. The DNA for the CDR3 is TGTGCCAGCAGCTTATCGGGATCCGGAAACACCATATATTTT.

The chain combines TRBV27 with TRBJ2-5; 8 nucleotides agree with TRBD1. Trimming at V came to 4 bases and at J to 2 bases, leaving 6 bases not matched to a gene. This CDR3 has 15 residues. From germline, CDR1 is MNHEY and CDR2 SMNVEV (reference sequence). The CDR3 sequence is CASSSRDRRQETQYF. The CDR3 nucleotides read TGTGCCAGCAGTTCCCGGGACAGGAGACAAGAGACCCAGTACTTC.

In this sample, this clonotype turned up a few times. J is TRBJ1-3 and V is TRBV18; D might be TRBD1 (5 bases). From germline, CDR1 is KGHSH and CDR2 LQKENI. Between the trimmed V and J ends, which lost 2 bases and 4 bases, there was a span of 15 bases. This CDR3 is built from 16 residues. DNA of the CDR3: TGTGCCAGCTCACCAGGGGCAAGGTTAAGCGGAAACACCATATATTTT. Protein product: CASSPGARLSGNTIYF. The whole variable domain, filled in from reference TRBV18 and TRBJ1-3, reads NAGVMQNPRHLVRRRGQEARLRCSPMKGHSHVYWYRQLPEEGLKFMVYLQKENIIDESGMPKERFSAEFPKEGPSILRIQQVVRGDSAAYFCASSPGARLSGNTIYFGEGSWLTVV.

This clonotype showed up just a few times. The chain carries TRBV20-1 and TRBJ1-1; possibly TRBD1 for D (5 bases). Per germline, CDR1 DFQATT and CDR2 SNEGSKA (reference sequence). V lost 3 bases and J 7 bases, leaving 15 bases between the germline ends. This CDR3 comprises 13 residues. CDR3 in DNA: TGCAGTGCTAGCAGCAGGGAATCGGATGAAGCTTTCTTT. This codes for CSASSRESDEAFF.

V is TRBV6-5 and J is TRBJ2-5; either TRBD1 or TRBD2 may supply D (5 bases each). V was clipped by 0 bases and J by 12 bases, with 8 bases between them. This CDR3 region has 11 residues. Per the germline V gene, CDR1 is MNHEY and CDR2 is SVGAGI. CDR3 in DNA: TGTGCCAGCAGTTACTCGGGACGGAAGTACTTC. Translation: CASSYSGRKYF.

The chain has TRBV7-6 and TRBJ1-6, with a possible D match to TRBD1 (6 bases). Germline assignment: CDR1 SGHVS and CDR2 FNYEAQ. V was clipped by 5 bases and J by 10 bases, with 12 bases between them. The CDR3 is 13 residues long. CDR3 sequence: CASSVAGESPLHF. The CDR3 nucleotides are TGTGCCAGCAGCGTGGCAGGGGAATCACCCCTCCACTTT.

The rearrangement joins TRBV5-1 to TRBJ2-7; possibly TRBD2 for D (6 bases). This CDR3 has 14 residues. Germline loops: CDR1 SGHRS, CDR2 YFSETQ. The V end was cut by 0 bases, the J end by 2 bases, with 9 bases between. CDR3 sequence (DNA): TGCGCCAGCAGCTTGGCCGGGAGAGCCTACGAGCAGTACTTC. Translated: CASSLAGRAYEQYF.

The CDR3 DNA is TGTGCCAGCAGCTCGAAGGCCCACACAGATACGCAGTATTTT. Translated: CASSSKAHTDTQYF. The gene calls are TRBV5-4 and TRBJ2-3; D not resolved. The CDR3 has 14 amino acids. Trimming removed 3 bases from V and 2 bases from J, with 10 bases in between. Germline values: CDR1 SGHNT, CDR2 YYREEE (reference sequence).

The chain joins TRBV7-9 to TRBJ2-3; possibly TRBD2 for D (5 bases). This CDR3 has 16 amino acids. The V end was cut by 1 base, the J end by 6 bases, with 17 bases between. Germline lookup yields CDR1 SEHNR and CDR2 FQNEAQ (reference sequence). CDR3 protein: CASSLVASGSIDTQYF. The CDR3 DNA reads as TGTGCCAGCAGCTTAGTAGCCAGCGGAAGTATCGATACGCAGTATTTT.